These 21 T cell receptor beta chains were all obtained from the same sample, sequenced in a study of blood T cell repertoires in COVID-19. Assay: immunoSEQ multiplex PCR; the TCRdb copy retains only in-frame clones and omits some. This table holds 250,000 or so clones, 86% found once. Source material: peripheral blood. These receptors came from a woman under 40 with active or convalescent COVID-19.

This chain links TRBV6-2 or TRBV6-3 with TRBJ1-1; 9 bases are shared with TRBD1. From germline, CDR1 is MNHEY and CDR2 SVGEGT. The V gene end was trimmed by 4 bases and the J gene end by 4 bases; junction bases not matched to a gene: 7. This CDR3 has 15 residues. The CDR3 nucleotides are TGTGCCAGCAGTTCACTCGACAGGGGGGGCACTGAAGCTTTCTTT. Translated: CASSSLDRGGTEAFF.

The chain couples TRBV6-5 to TRBJ1-4; D may be TRBD1 (6 bases). V lost 10 bases, J lost 3 bases, and 15 bases lay in between. The CDR3 spans 14 residues. The germline CDR1 and CDR2 sequences are MNHEY and SVGAGI. CDR3 region: CATPKDSSNEKLFF. The CDR3 region has the DNA TGTGCCACCCCCAAGGACAGCTCTAATGAAAAACTGTTTTTT.

This chain connects TRBV6-2 or TRBV6-3 to TRBJ1-6; TRBD1 matches 8 bases. V was clipped by 1 base and J by 6 bases; unmatched bases: 11. The CDR3 extends over 18 amino acids. CDR1 and CDR2 from the germline V gene are MNHEY and SVGEGT. The CDR3 DNA is TGTGCCAGCAGTTACTATGCAGGGGGCATCGGAGGTAATTCACCCCTCCACTTT. It codes for CASSYYAGGIGGNSPLHF.

This clone was observed once. The chain recombines TRBV15 with TRBJ1-4; D is perhaps TRBD1 (5 bases). The CDR3 sequence is 15 residues long. Trimming shortened V by 1 base and J by 7 bases, and 13 bases separated the two germline ends. From germline, CDR1 is LNHNV and CDR2 YYDKDF (reference sequence). CDR3 nucleotide sequence: TGTGCCACCAGCAGAGTAGGCAGGGAGGGTGAAAAACTGTTTTTT. It encodes CATSRVGREGEKLFF.

The V and J genes are TRBV29-1 and TRBJ1-1; 12 bases fit TRBD1. After removal of 6 bases from V and 5 bases from J, the junction contained 4 bases not matched to a gene. The CDR3 totals 13 residues. In germline, CDR1 is SQVTM, CDR2 ANQGSEA. The CDR3 region has the DNA TGCAGCGTGGGACAGGGGGCGAGAACTGAAGCTTTCTTT. This encodes CSVGQGARTEAFF.

This rearrangement joins TRBV28 to TRBJ1-2; D might be TRBD1 (5 bases). Germline V gives CDR1 MDHEN, CDR2 SYDVKM. V lost 3 bases to trimming and J lost 3 bases, with 11 bases between them. The CDR3 is 14 residues long. In DNA form, the CDR3 reads TGTGCCAGCAGTTTGGCAGGGAATGACTATGGCTACACCTTC. It is translated as CASSLAGNDYGYTF.

The rearrangement links TRBV20-1 to TRBJ2-7; possibly TRBD1 for D (5 bases). Trimming shortened V by 3 bases and J by 7 bases, and 16 bases separated the two germline ends. The CDR3 consists of 13 residues. CDR1 is DFQATT and CDR2 is SNEGSKA in the germline V gene (reference sequence). As DNA, the CDR3 is TGCAGTGCTAGTGACACAGGCTATGGGGAGCAGTACTTC. This sequence encodes CSASDTGYGEQYF.

The V gene is TRBV7-2, the J gene TRBJ2-3; TRBD2 matches at 9 bases. This CDR3 comprises 18 residues. CDR1 is SGHTA and CDR2 is FQGNSA in the germline V gene. V was pared by 2 bases and J by 2 bases, with 11 bases of the junction left unmatched. The CDR3 loop reads CASSLRSRAGGYTDTQYF. The CDR3 nucleotides are TGTGCCAGCAGCTTAAGGAGTAGGGCGGGGGGGTACACAGATACGCAGTATTTT.

The rearrangement uses TRBV27 and TRBJ2-1, with D possibly matching TRBD2 (6 bases). CDR1 and CDR2 (germline): MNHEY, SMNVEV (reference sequence). This CDR3 contains 18 residues. The ends were cut back, 2 bases at V and 4 bases at J, with 21 bases in the middle. The CDR3 region is CASSLNGMSGGSYNEQFF. CDR3 sequence (DNA): TGTGCCAGCAGTTTAAATGGTATGTCCGGGGGATCTTACAATGAGCAGTTCTTC.

The genes are TRBV29-1 and TRBJ1-1, with 7 bases matching TRBD1. The CDR3 consists of 13 residues. Per the germline V gene, CDR1 is SQVTM and CDR2 is ANQGSEA. The trim removed 4 bases at V and 3 bases at J, leaving 5 bases unmatched. CDR3 sequence (DNA): TGCAGCGTTGCGAGGGGGCGCGACACTGAAGCTTTCTTT. Residues: CSVARGRDTEAFF.

The V call is TRBV27, the J call TRBJ1-6, with D possibly TRBD1 on 6 matching bases. Germline V gene lookup returns CDR1 MNHEY and CDR2 SMNVEV (reference sequence). CDR3 size: 17 residues. V lost 2 bases and J 13 bases, leaving 24 bases between the germline ends. The CDR3: CASSLNRDTPWGYPLHF. The CDR3 nucleotides are TGTGCCAGCAGTTTAAACAGGGACACCCCCTGGGGTTACCCCCTCCACTTT.

The chain combines TRBV29-1 with TRBJ2-3, with 8 bases fitting TRBD2. This CDR3 is 17 amino acids long. Per germline, CDR1 SQVTM and CDR2 ANQGSEA. The ends lost 3 bases at V and 1 base at J; junction bases unmatched: 12. The CDR3 is CSVEGAFLAGRTDTQYF. The CDR3 DNA sequence: TGCAGCGTTGAGGGGGCCTTCTTAGCGGGGCGCACAGATACGCAGTATTTT.

The V call is TRBV12-3 or TRBV12-4, the J call TRBJ1-2; D is possibly TRBD1 (6 bases). The CDR3 spans 13 residues. V shed 9 bases and J shed 2 bases, with 13 bases lying between them. CDR3 sequence: CASSGGLNYGYTF. For the CDR3, the DNA is TGTGCCAGTAGCGGGGGGCTCAACTATGGCTACACCTTC.

The chain carries TRBV9 and TRBJ1-6; 11 bases match TRBD1. Germline V gene lookup returns CDR1 SGDLS and CDR2 YYNGEE. The CDR3 is 17 residues long. The trim removed 4 bases at V and 7 bases at J, leaving 10 bases unmatched. Written as DNA, the CDR3 is TGTGCCAGCAGCTCCTGGGACAGGGGGAATCTAAATTCACCCCTCCACTTT. It translates to CASSSWDRGNLNSPLHF. The full variable domain, with the rest looked up from reference TRBV9 and TRBJ1-6, is DSGVTQTPKHLITATGQRVTLRCSPRSGDLSVYWYQQSLDQGLQFLIQYYNGEERAKGNILERFSAQQFPDLHSELNLSSLELGDSALYFCASSSWDRGNLNSPLHFGNGTRLTVT.

The chain recombines TRBV7-2 with TRBJ1-2; D may be TRBD1 (5 bases). Germline loops: CDR1 SGHTA, CDR2 FQGNSA. Trimming took off 4 bases at V and 8 bases at J, with 14 bases between the two ends. CDR3 length: 13 residues. The CDR3 bases are TGTGCCAGCAGCTCACGGAACCGACAGGGCTACACCTTC. It specifies CASSSRNRQGYTF.

This clone was counted between two and nine times. The rearrangement joins TRBV29-1 to TRBJ1-1; 7 bases map to TRBD1. Germline trimming cut 7 bases from V and 6 bases from J; bases unmatched to any gene: 8. This CDR3 has 12 residues. Per germline, CDR1 SQVTM and CDR2 ANQGSEA. The CDR3 loop reads CSARQGRAEAFF. The DNA of the CDR3 is TGCAGCGCCAGACAGGGAAGGGCTGAAGCTTTCTTT.

This rearrangement joins TRBV30 to TRBJ2-3; TRBD2 matches at 9 bases. CDR3 size: 13 residues. CDR1 is GTSNPN and CDR2 is SVGIG in the germline V gene (reference sequence). V was pared by 3 bases and J by 6 bases, with 4 bases of the junction left unmatched. CDR3: CAWRKAGGDTQYF. The CDR3 bases are TGTGCCTGGAGGAAGGCGGGGGGGGATACGCAGTATTTT.

The chain recombines TRBV6-5 with TRBJ2-5; 9 positions agree with TRBD2. This CDR3 has 15 residues. With 8 bases clipped from V and 5 bases from J, the junction kept 12 bases outside the gene matches. Germline assignment: CDR1 MNHEY and CDR2 SVGAGI. The DNA for the CDR3 is TGTGCCAGCGCCCTAGGGAGCGGGGGGTGGGAGACCCAGTACTTC. Protein product: CASALGSGGWETQYF.

The rearrangement links TRBV6-2 or TRBV6-3 to TRBJ2-4; 13 bases are a match to TRBD2. The CDR3 runs to 16 residues. Germline V gene lookup returns CDR1 MNHEY and CDR2 SVGEGT. Germline trimming cut 5 bases from V and 6 bases from J; bases unmatched to any gene: 7. CDR3 DNA: TGTGCCAGCAGTACTAGCGGGGGGGCCAGGTCAAACATTCAGTACTTC. Amino acids: CASSTSGGARSNIQYF.

The V gene is TRBV6-5, the J gene TRBJ1-2; D is perhaps TRBD1 (5 bases). CDR3 length: 13 residues. The V and J ends lost 6 bases and 5 bases respectively, with 13 bases between them. From germline, CDR1 is MNHEY and CDR2 SVGAGI. The CDR3 region has the DNA TGTGCCAGCAGCCCCGGGACTGAGTATGGCTACACCTTC. Translated, it gives CASSPGTEYGYTF.

The CDR3 sequence: CASSVGVTYNSPLHF. The CDR3 DNA follows: TGTGCCAGCAGCGTAGGCGTAACCTATAATTCACCCCTCCACTTT. The chain combines TRBV7-9 with TRBJ1-6; D is unclear. Trimming stripped 5 bases from V and 2 bases from J, with 10 bases between. In germline, CDR1 is SEHNR, CDR2 FQNEAQ (reference sequence). This CDR3 region has 15 residues.